The clone carrying this T cell receptor beta chain was counted only a few times. Antigen unknown. This sample is part of a study of cytomegalovirus exposure and HLA in healthy donors. Though nominally healthy at sampling, donors likely had unrecorded immune exposures. 60 Vbeta and 13 Jbeta primers were used in PCR. Only in-frame clones appear in the TCRdb table, and some are missing; sequencing was by immunoSEQ multiplex PCR. The sample contains about 130,000 clones, approximately 83% of which appear only once. V lost 4 bases to trimming and J lost 1 base; unmatched junction nucleotides: 6. The CDR3 has 15 amino acids. Looked up from germline, CDR1 is PRHDT and CDR2 is FYEKMQ (reference sequence). Study conclusions and caveats: A later analysis associated about 18,000 TCR beta sequences with HLA alleles at a 0.05 false discovery rate. According to a later analysis, most TCR beta chains associated with CMV appeared HLA-restricted. The authors later linked a missense DCLRE1C variant to TCR beta V- and J-gene trimming.

The rearrangement uses TRBV13 and TRBJ2-7; 8 positions match TRBD1. Material for sequencing was PBMCs. The source of this sequence is a girl aged 2 to 10 in good health and CMV-seronegative. This chain's CDR3 is CASSSKDRASYEQYF. DNA for the CDR3: TGTGCCAGCAGCTCGAAGGACAGGGCATCCTACGAGCAGTACTTC. The whole variable domain, filled in from reference TRBV13 and TRBJ2-7, reads AAGVIQSPRHLIKEKRETATLKCYPIPRHDTVYWYQQGPGQDPQFLISFYEKMQSDKGSIPDRFSAQQFSDYHSELNMSSLELGDSALYFCASSSKDRASYEQYFGPGTRLTVT.